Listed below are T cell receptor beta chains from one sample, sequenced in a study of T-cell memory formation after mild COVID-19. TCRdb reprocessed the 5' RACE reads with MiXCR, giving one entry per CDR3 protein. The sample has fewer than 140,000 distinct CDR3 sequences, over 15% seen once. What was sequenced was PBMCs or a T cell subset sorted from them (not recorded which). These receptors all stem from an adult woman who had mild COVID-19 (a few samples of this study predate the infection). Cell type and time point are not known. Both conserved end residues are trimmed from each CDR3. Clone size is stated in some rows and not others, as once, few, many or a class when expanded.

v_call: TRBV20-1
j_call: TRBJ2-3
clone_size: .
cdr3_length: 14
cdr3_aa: IARDRVAVYTDTQY

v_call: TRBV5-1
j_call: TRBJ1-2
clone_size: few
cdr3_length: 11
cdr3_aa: ASSSGGIYGYT

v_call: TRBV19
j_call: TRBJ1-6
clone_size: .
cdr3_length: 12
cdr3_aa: ASSMGPGDSPLH

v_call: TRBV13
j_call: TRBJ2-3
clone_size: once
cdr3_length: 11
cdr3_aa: ASSLVIDGTQY

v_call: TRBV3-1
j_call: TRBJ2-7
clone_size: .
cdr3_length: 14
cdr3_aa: ASSQDGTGAAYEQY

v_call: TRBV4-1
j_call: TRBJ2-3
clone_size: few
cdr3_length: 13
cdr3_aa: ASSQATGTLDTQY

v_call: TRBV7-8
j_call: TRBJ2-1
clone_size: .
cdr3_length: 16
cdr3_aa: ASSLGGLGGRIWNEQF

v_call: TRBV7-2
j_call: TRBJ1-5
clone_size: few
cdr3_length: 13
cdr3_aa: ASSSWDRDGQPQH

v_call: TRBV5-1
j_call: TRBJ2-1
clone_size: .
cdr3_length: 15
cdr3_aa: ASSDRDRGVTYNEQF

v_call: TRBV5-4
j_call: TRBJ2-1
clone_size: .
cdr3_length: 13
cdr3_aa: ASSLEKSSYNEQF

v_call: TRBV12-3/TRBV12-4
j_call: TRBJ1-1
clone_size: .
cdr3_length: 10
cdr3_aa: ASSFLDTEAF

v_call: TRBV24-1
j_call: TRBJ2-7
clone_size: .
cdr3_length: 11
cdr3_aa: ATSVGTGYEQY

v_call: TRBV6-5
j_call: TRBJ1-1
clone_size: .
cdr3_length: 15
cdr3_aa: ASSYSYSGIGGTEAF

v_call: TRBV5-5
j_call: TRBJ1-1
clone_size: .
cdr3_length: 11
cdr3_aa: ASSLIGHTEAF

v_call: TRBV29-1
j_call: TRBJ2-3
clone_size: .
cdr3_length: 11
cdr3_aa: SVDDEYLDTQY

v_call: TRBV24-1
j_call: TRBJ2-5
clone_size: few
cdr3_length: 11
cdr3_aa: ATTDGGEETQY

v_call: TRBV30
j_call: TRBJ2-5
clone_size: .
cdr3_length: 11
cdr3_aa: AWSAGGQETQY

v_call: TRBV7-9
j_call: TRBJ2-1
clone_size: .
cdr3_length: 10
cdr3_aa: ASSTSGTEQF

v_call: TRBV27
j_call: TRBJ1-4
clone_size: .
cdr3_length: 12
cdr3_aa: ASSSEGQYQKLF

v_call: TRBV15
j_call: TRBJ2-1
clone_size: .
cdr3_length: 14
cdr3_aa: ATSGPGTDLYNEQF

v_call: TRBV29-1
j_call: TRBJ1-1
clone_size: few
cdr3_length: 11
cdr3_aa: SVRLGPDTEAF

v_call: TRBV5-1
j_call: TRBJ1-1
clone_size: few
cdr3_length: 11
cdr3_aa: ASSLPPTGEAF

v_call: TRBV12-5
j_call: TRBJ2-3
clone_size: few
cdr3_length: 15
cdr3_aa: ASGLVLAGTSTDTQY

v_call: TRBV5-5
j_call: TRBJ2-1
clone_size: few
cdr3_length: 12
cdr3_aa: ASSPWTDPTEQF

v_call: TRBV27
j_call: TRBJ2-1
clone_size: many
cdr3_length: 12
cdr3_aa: ASSLAGYYNEQF

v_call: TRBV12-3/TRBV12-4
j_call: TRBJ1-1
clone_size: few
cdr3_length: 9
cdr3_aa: ASRQNTEAF

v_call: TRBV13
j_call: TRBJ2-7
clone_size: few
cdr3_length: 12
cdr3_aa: ASSLEGSSYEQY

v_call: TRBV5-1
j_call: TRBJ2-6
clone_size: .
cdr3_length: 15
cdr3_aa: ASSLRSGSSGANVLT

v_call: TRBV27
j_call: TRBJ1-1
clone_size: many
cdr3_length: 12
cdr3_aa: ASSFAGQLLVAF

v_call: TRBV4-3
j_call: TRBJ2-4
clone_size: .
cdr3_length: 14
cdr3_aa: ASSQVFLRPENIQY

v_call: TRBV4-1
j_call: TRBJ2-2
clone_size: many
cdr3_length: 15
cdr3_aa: ASSQITDRVGTGELF

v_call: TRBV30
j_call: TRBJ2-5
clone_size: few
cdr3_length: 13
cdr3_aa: AWSWGTGVGETQY

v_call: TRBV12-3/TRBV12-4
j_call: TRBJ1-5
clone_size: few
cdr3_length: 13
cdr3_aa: ASSPYQGKDQPQH

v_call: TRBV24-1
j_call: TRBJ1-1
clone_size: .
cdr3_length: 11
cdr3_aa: ATSDSGETEAF

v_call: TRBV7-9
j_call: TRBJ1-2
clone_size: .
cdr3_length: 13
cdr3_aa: ASSLVGTAGDGYT

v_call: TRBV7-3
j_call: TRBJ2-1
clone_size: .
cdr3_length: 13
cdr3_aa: ASSLFGGTYNEQF

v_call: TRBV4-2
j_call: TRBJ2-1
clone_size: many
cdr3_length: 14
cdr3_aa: ASSQDLAGGNNEQF

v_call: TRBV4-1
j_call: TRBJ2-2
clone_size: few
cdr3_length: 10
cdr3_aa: AGQQNTGELF

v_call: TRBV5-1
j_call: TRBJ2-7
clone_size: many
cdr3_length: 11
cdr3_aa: ASSLSDRYEQY

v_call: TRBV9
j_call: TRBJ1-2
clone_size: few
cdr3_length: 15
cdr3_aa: ASSVASGTGISIGYT